This T cell receptor beta chain was recovered during a study of human T cells and chemical hapten exposure. MiXCR, applied by TCRdb to the RACE reads, yields one record per CDR3 protein. This table has about 82,000 distinct CDR3 sequences, around 9.3% appearing once. Trimming removed 5 bases at V and 0 bases at J, with 6 bases between. Germline V gene sequence: CDR1 WSHSY, CDR2 SAAADI. CDR3 length: 13 residues. Documented time point: patch test 2, 6 weeks after DPC sensitization. The treatment here: therapeutic diphenylcyclopropenone sensitization with weekly scalp DPC. Suited to DPC and affected by alopecia, the donors ranged from 18 to 70 years old.

The sequence was collected from a woman aged 45-65 years with alopecia areata. Some clones in this sample may be carry-over from other donors' samples. The sample here was whole blood, taken in connection with sensitization to the hapten diphenylcyclopropenone (DPC). The chain carries TRBV10-2 and TRBJ2-3; unclear D gene. The CDR3 protein is CASSLDSTDTQYF. In nucleotides, the CDR3 is TGCGCCAGCAGTTTGGACAGCACAGATACGCAGTATTTT.